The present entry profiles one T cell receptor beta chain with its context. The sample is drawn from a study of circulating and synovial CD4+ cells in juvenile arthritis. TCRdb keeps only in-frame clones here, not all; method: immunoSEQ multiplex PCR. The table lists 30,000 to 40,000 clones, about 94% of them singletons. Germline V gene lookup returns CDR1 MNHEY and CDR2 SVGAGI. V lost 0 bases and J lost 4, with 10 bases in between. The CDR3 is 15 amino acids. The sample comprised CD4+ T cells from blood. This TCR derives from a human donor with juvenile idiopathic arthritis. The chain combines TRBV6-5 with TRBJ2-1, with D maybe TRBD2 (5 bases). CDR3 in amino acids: CASSYSGGPYNEQFF. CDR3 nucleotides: TGTGCCAGCAGTTACTCGGGCGGGCCTTACAATGAGCAGTTCTTC.